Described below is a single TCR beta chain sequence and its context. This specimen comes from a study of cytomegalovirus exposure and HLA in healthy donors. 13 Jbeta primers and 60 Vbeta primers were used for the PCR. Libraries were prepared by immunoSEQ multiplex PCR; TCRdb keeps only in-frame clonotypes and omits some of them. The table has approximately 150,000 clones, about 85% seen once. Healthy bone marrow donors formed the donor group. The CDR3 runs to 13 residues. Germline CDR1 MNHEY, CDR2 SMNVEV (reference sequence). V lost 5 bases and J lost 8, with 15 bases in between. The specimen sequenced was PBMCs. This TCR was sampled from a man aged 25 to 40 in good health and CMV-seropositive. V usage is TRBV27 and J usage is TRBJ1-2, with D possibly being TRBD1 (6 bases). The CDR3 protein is CASSPTGKVGYTF. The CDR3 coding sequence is TGTGCCAGCAGTCCAACAGGGAAAGTGGGCTACACCTTC.